This T cell receptor beta chain was identified during a study of cytomegalovirus exposure and HLA in healthy donors. Primers for the PCR totalled 60 Vbeta and 13 Jbeta. Here immunoSEQ multiplex PCR was the method, and the copy in TCRdb shows in-frame clones only, minus some. The sample shows about 160,000 clones, 70% to 80% of them seen only once. The CDR3 totals 15 residues. Germline-derived CDR1 and CDR2 are KGHSH and LQKENI. The germline V and J ends were trimmed by 5 bases and 0 bases, with 10 bases remaining between them. Source material: PBMCs. This receptor was obtained from a man aged 50-60 years in good health and CMV-seropositive. This chain uses TRBV18 with TRBJ1-4; D is unresolved. CDR3 bases: TGTGCCAGCTCAGCCGGGGAATCAACTAATGAAAAACTGTTTTTT. Amino acid sequence: CASSAGESTNEKLFF.